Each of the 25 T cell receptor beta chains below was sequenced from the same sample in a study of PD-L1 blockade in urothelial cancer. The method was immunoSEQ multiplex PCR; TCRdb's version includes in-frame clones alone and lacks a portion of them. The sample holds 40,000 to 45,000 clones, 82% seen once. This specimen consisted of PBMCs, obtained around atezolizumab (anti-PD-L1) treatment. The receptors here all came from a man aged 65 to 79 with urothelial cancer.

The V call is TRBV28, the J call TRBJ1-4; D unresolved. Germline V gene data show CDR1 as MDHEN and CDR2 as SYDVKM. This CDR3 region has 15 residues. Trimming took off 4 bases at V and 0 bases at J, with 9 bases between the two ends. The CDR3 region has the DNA TGTGCCAGCAGTTCCCCCGGTGCAACTAATGAAAAACTGTTTTTT. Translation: CASSSPGATNEKLFF.

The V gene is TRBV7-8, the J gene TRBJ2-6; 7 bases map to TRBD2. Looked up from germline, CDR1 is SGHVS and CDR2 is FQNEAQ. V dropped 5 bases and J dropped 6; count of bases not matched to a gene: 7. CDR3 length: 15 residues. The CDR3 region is CASSPLGGLANVLTF. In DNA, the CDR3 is TGTGCCAGCAGCCCTCTCGGGGGGTTGGCCAACGTCCTGACTTTC.

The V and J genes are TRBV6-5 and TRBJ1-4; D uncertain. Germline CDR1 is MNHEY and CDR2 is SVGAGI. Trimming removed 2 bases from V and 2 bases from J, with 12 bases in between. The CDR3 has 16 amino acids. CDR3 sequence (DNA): TGTGCCAGCAGTTACGGCCTCCCGGGGACTAATGAAAAACTGTTTTTT. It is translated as CASSYGLPGTNEKLFF.

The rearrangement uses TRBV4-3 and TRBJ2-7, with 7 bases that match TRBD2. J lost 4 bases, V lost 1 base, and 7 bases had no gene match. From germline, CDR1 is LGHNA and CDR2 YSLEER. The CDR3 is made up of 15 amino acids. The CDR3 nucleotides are TGCGCCAGCAGCCAAGTGTGGGCGCGGGAGTACGAGCAGTACTTC. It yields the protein CASSQVWAREYEQYF.

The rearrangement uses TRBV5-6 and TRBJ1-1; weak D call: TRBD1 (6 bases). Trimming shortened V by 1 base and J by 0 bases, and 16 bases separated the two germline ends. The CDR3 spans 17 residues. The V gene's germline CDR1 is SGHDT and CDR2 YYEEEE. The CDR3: CASSLPFSGTMNTEAFF. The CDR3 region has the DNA TGTGCCAGCAGCTTGCCATTCTCCGGGACAATGAACACTGAAGCTTTCTTT.

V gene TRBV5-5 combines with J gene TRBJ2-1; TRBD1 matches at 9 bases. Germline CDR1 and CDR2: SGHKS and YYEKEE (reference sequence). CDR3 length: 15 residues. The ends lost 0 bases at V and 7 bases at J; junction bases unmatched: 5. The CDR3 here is CASSLDWTGANEQFF. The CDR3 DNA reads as TGTGCCAGCAGCTTGGATTGGACAGGGGCTAATGAGCAGTTCTTC.

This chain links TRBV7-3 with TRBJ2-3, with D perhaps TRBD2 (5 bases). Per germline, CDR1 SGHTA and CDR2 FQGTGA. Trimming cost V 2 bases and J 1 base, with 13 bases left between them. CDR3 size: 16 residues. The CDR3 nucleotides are TGTGCCAGCAGCTTACAGAGGGAGCTGGGCACAGATACGCAGTATTTT. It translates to CASSLQRELGTDTQYF. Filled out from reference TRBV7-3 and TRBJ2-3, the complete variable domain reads GAGVSQTPSNKVTEKGKYVELRCDPISGHTALYWYRQSLGQGPEFLIYFQGTGAADDSGLPNDRFFAVRPEGSVSTLKIQRTERGDSAVYLCASSLQRELGTDTQYFGPGTRLTVL.

The DNA of the CDR3 is TGCGCCAGCAGCCAAGAGAGGACAGACTCTAATGAGCAGTTCTTC. This gives the protein CASSQERTDSNEQFF. The J gene is TRBJ2-1, the V gene TRBV4-3, with TRBD1 as a possible D gene (6 bases). The germline V gene has CDR1 LGHNA and CDR2 YSLEER. V lost 0 bases and J 7 bases, leaving 13 bases between the germline ends. This CDR3 contains 15 residues.

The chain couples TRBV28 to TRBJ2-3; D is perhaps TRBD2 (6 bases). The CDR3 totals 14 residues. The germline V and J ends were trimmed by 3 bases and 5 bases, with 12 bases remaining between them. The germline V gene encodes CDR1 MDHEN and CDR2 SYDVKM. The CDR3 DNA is TGTGCCAGCAGTTTGAGAGCCGGGGGAGATACGCAGTATTTT. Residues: CASSLRAGGDTQYF.

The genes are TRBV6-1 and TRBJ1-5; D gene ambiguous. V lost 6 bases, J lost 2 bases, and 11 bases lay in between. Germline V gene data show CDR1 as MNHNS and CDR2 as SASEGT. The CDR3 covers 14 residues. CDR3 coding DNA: TGTGCCAGCAGCCCGGGAGAGGGCAATCAGCCCCAGCATTTT. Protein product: CASSPGEGNQPQHF.

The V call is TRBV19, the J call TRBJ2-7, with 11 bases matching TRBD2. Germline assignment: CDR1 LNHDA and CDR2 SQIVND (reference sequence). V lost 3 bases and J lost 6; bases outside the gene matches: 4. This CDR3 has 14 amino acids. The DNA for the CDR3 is TGTGCCAGTAGTATCACTAGCGGGAGTGCCGAGCAGTACTTC. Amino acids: CASSITSGSAEQYF.

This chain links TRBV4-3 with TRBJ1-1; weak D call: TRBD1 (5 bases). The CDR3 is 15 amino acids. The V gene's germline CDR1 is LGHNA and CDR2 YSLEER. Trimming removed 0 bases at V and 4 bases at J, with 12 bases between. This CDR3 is CASSQDRDGSTEAFF. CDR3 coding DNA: TGCGCCAGCAGCCAAGATAGGGACGGGAGCACTGAAGCTTTCTTT.

CDR3 loop: CASSSQGSTEAFF. The CDR3 DNA follows: TGTGCCAGCAGCTCGCAGGGGTCCACTGAAGCTTTCTTT. The rearrangement links TRBV5-5 to TRBJ1-1; possibly TRBD1 for D (6 bases). V lost 3 bases and J 4 bases, leaving 10 bases between the germline ends. The CDR3 loop spans 13 amino acids. Germline V gene sequence: CDR1 SGHKS, CDR2 YYEKEE (reference sequence). Using reference TRBV5-5 and TRBJ1-1 for the parts outside the CDR3, the full variable domain is DAGVTQSPTHLIKTRGQQVTLRCSPISGHKSVSWYQQVLGQGPQFIFQYYEKEERGRGNFPDRFSARQFPNYSSELNVNALLLGDSALYLCASSSQGSTEAFFGQGTRLTVV.

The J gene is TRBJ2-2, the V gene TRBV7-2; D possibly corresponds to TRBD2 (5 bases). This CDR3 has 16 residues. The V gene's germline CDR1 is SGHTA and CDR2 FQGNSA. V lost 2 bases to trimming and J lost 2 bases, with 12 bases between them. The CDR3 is CASSLMSRENTGELFF. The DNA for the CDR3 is TGTGCCAGCAGCTTAATGTCCCGGGAAAACACCGGGGAGCTGTTTTTT.

In DNA form, the CDR3 reads TGTGCCAGCAGTCAGAGGGGGTCCGATAGCAATCAGCCCCAGCATTTT. Encoded protein: CASSQRGSDSNQPQHF. This chain connects TRBV4-2 to TRBJ1-5; D possibly corresponds to TRBD1 (6 bases). With 6 bases removed from V and 0 bases from J, the gap between germline ends came to 15 bases. Germline values: CDR1 LGHNA, CDR2 YNFKEQ. This CDR3 has 16 residues.

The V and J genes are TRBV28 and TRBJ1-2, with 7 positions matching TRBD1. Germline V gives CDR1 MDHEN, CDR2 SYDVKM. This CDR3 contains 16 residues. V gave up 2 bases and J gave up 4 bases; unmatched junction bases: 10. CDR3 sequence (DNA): TGTGCCAGCAGTTTAAGACTTAGGGGGCGCGTCTATGGCTACACCTTC. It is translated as CASSLRLRGRVYGYTF.

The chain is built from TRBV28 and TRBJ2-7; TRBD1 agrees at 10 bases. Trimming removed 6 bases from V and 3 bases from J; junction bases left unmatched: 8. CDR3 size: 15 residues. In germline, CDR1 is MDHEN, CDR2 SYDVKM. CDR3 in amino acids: CASSRPGTGDYEQYF. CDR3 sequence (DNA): TGTGCCAGCAGCCGACCCGGGACAGGGGACTACGAGCAGTACTTC.

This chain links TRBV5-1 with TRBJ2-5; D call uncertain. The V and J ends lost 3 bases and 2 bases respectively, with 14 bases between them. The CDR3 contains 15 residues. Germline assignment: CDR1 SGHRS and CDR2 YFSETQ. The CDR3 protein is CASSYQVGRQETQYF. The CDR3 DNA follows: TGCGCCAGCAGCTACCAAGTGGGCAGACAAGAGACCCAGTACTTC.

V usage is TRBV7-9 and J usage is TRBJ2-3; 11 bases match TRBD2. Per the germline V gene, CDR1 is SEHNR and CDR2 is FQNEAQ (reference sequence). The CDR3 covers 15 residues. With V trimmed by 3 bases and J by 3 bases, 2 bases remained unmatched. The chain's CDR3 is CASSLASGGTDTQYF. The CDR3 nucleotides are TGTGCCAGCAGCTTGGCTAGCGGGGGGACAGATACGCAGTATTTT.

CDR3 in DNA: TGCGCCAGCAGCTACGACAGGGGCTACGAGCAGTACTTC. It codes for CASSYDRGYEQYF. The chain joins TRBV5-1 to TRBJ2-7, with 8 bases lining up with TRBD1. V lost 3 bases to trimming and J lost 3 bases; unmatched junction nucleotides: 2. Germline CDR1 SGHRS, CDR2 YFSETQ. The CDR3 is 13 amino acids.

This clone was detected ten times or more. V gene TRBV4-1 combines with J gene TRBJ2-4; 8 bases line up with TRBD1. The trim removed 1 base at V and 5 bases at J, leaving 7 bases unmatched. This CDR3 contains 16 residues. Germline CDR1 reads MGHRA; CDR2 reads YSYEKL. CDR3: CASSQAAGQGQNIQYF. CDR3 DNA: TGCGCCAGCAGCCAAGCTGCTGGACAGGGCCAAAACATTCAGTACTTC.

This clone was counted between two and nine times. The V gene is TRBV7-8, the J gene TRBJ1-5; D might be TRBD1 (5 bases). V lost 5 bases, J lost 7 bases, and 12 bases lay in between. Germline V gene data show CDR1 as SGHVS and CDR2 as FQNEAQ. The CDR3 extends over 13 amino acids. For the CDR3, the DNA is TGTGCCAGCAGCGTCTCGCCAGGGCAGCCCCAGCATTTT. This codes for CASSVSPGQPQHF.

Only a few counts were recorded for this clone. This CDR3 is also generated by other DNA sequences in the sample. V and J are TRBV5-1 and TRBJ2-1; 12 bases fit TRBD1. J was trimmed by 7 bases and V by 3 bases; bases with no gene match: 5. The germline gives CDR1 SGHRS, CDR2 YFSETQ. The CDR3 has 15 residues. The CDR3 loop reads CASSWGQGARNEQFF. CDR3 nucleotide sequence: TGCGCCAGCAGCTGGGGACAGGGGGCGAGAAATGAGCAGTTCTTC.

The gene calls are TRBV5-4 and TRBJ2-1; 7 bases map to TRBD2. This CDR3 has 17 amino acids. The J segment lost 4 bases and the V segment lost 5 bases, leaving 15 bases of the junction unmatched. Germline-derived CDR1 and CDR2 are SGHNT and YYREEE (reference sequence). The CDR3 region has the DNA TGTGCCAGCAGTTCGGGAGCGGCGGGAGATCTTTACAATGAGCAGTTCTTC. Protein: CASSSGAAGDLYNEQFF. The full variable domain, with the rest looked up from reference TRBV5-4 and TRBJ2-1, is ETGVTQSPTHLIKTRGQQVTLRCSSQSGHNTVSWYQQALGQGPQFIFQYYREEENGRGNFPPRFSGLQFPNYSSELNVNALELDDSALYLCASSSGAAGDLYNEQFFGPGTRLTVL.

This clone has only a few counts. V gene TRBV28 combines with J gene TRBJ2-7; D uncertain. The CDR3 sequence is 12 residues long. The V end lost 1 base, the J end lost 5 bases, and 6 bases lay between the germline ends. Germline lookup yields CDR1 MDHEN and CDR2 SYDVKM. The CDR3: CASSLSNHEQYF. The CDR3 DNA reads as TGTGCCAGCAGTTTATCCAATCACGAGCAGTACTTC.